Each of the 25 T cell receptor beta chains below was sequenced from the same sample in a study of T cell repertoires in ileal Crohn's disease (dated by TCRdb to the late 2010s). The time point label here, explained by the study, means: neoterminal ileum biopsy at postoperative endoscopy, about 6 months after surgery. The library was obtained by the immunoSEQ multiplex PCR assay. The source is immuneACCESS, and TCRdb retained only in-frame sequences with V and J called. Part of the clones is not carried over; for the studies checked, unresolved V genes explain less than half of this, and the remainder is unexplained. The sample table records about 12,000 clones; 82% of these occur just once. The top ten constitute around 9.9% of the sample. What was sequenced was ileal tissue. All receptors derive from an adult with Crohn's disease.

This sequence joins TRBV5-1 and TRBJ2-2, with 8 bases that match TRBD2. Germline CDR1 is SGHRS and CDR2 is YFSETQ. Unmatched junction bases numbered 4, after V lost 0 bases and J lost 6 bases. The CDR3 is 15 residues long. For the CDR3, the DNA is TGCGCCAGCAGCTTGGATCCAGCGGGGGCCGGGGAGCTGTTTTTT. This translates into CASSLDPAGAGELFF.

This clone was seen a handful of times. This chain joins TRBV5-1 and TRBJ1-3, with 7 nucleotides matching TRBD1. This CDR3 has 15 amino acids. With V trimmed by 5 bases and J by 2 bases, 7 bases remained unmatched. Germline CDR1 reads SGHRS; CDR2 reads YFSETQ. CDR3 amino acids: CASRPQGVAGNTIYF. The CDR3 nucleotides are TGCGCCAGCAGGCCTCAGGGGGTGGCTGGAAACACCATATATTTT.

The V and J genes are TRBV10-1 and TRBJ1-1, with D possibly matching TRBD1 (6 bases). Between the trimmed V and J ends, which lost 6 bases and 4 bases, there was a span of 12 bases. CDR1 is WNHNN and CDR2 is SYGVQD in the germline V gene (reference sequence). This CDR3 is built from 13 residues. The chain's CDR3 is CASRRETGTEAFF. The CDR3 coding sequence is TGCGCCAGCAGAAGGGAGACAGGCACTGAAGCTTTCTTT.

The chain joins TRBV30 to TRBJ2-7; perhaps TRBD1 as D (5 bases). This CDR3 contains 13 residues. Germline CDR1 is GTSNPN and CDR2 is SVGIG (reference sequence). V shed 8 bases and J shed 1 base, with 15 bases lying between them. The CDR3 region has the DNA TGTGCCATAAGTCAGGGTTGGTCCTACGAGCAGTACTTC. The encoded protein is CAISQGWSYEQYF.

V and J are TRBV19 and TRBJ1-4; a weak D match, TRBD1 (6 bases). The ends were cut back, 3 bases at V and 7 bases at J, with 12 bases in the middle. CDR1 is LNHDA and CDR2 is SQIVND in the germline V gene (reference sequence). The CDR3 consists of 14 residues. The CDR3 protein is CASSMDRFFEKLFF. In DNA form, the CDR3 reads TGTGCCAGTAGTATGGACAGATTCTTTGAAAAACTGTTTTTT.

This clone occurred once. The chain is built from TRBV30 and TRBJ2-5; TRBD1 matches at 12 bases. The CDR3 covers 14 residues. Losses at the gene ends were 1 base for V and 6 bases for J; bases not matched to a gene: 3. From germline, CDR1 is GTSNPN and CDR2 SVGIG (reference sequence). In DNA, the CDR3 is TGTGCCTGGAGTGGGGACAGGGGGCGGAAGACCCAGTACTTC. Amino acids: CAWSGDRGRKTQYF.

Written as DNA, the CDR3 is TGTGCCAGCAGTCTACAGGGGGCAATGAACAATCAGCCCCAGCATTTT. This translates into CASSLQGAMNNQPQHF. This chain links TRBV2 with TRBJ1-5; 9 bases map to TRBD1. Germline values: CDR1 SNHLY, CDR2 FYNNEI. The V and J ends lost 5 bases and 3 bases, in that order; junction bases with no gene match: 8. This CDR3 has 16 residues. Filled out from reference TRBV2 and TRBJ1-5, the complete variable domain reads EPEVTQTPSHQVTQMGQEVILRCVPISNHLYFYWYRQILGQKVEFLVSFYNNEISEKSEIFDDQFSVERPDGSNFTLKIRSTKLEDSAMYFCASSLQGAMNNQPQHFGDGTRLSIL.

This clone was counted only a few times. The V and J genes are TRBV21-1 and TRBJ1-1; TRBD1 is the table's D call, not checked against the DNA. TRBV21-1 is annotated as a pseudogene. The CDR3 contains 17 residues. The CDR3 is CASSKDTQAKQVTEAFF. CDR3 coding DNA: TGTGCCAGCAGCAAAGATACCCAAGCCAAGCAGGTCACTGAAGCTTTCTTT.

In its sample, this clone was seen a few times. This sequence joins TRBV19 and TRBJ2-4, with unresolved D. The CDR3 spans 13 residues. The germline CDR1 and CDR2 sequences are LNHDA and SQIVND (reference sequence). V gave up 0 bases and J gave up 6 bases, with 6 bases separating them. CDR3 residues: CASSIEVRNIQYF. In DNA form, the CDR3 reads TGTGCCAGTAGTATAGAGGTTAGAAACATTCAGTACTTC.

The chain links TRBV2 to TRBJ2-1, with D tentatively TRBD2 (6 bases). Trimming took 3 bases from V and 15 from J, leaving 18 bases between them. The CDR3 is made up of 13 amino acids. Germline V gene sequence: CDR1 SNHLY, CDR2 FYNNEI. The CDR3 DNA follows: TGTGCCAGCAGTGAGAACGCTAAGCGGGTCTTGTTCTTC. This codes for CASSENAKRVLFF.

CDR3 nucleotides: TGTGCCAGCAGTCTCGACAGGTGGGGGAATCAGCCCCAGCATTTT. Protein: CASSLDRWGNQPQHF. The chain has TRBV2 and TRBJ1-5; maybe TRBD1 (6 bases). The CDR3 sequence is 15 residues long. Germline lookup yields CDR1 SNHLY and CDR2 FYNNEI. V lost 5 bases to trimming and J lost 4 bases, with 15 bases between them.

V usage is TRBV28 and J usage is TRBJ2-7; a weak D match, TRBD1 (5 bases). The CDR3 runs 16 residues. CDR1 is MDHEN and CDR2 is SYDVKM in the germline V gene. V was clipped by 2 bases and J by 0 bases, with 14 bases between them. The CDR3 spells CASSLGAPDSSYEQYF. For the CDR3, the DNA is TGTGCCAGCAGTTTAGGGGCCCCCGACAGCTCCTACGAGCAGTACTTC.

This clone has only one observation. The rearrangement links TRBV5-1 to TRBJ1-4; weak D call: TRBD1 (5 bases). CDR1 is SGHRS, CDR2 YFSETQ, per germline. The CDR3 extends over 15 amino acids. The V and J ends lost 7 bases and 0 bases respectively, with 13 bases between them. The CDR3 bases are TGCGCCAGCGCGAGGCAGGGCACAACTAATGAAAAACTGTTTTTT. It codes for CASARQGTTNEKLFF.

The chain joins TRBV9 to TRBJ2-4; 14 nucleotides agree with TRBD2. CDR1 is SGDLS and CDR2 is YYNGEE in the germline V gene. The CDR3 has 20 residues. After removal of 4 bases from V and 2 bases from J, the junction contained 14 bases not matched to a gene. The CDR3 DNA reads TGTGCCAGCAGCCCTCGTCCCGGGACTAGCGGGAGTGGGACCAAAAACATTCAGTACTTC. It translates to CASSPRPGTSGSGTKNIQYF. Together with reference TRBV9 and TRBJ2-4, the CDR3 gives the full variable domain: DSGVTQTPKHLITATGQRVTLRCSPRSGDLSVYWYQQSLDQGLQFLIQYYNGEERAKGNILERFSAQQFPDLHSELNLSSLELGDSALYFCASSPRPGTSGSGTKNIQYFGAGTRLSVL.

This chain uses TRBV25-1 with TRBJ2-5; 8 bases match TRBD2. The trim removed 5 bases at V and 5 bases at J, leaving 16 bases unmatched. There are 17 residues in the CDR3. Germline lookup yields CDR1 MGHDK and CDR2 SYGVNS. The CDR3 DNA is TGTGCCAGCAGTTCGAAAGTAACGGGAGGGCCCGGTGAGACCCAGTACTTC. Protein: CASSSKVTGGPGETQYF.

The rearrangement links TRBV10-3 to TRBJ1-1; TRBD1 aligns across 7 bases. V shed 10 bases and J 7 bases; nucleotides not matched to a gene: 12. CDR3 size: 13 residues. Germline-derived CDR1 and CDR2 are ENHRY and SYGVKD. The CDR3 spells CATKTGSEGEAFF. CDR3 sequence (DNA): TGTGCCACGAAGACAGGGAGTGAGGGTGAAGCTTTCTTT.

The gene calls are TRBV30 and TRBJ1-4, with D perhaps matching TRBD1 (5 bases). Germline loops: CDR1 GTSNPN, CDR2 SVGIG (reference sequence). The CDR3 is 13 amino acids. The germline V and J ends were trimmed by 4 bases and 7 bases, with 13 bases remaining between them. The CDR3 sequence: CAWNAGDGEKLFF. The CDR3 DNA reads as TGTGCCTGGAATGCGGGGGACGGTGAAAAACTGTTTTTT.

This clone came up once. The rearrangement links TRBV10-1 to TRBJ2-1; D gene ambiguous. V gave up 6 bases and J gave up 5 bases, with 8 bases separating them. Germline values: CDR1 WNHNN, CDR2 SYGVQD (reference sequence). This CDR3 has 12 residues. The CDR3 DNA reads TGCGCCAGCAGCGAGCCTAACAATGAGCAGTTCTTC. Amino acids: CASSEPNNEQFF.

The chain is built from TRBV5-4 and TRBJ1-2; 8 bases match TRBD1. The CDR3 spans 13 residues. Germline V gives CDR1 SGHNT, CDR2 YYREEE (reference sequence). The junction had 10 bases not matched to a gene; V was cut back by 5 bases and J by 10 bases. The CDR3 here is CASSGGQERVYTF. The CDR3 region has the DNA TGTGCCAGCAGTGGGGGACAGGAGAGAGTCTACACCTTC.

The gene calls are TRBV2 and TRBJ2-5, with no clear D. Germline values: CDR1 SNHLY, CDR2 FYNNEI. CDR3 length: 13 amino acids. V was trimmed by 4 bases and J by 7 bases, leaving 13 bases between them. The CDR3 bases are TGTGCCAGCAGTGCGAGCCCATCAGGGACCCAGTACTTC. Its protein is CASSASPSGTQYF.

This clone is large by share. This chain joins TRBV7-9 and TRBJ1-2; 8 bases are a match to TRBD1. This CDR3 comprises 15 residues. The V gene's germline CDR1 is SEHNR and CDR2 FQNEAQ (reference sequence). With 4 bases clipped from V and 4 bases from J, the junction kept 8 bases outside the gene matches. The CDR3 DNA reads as TGTGCCAGCAGCTCCGACAGGGGAAGGGTCTATGGCTACACCTTC. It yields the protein CASSSDRGRVYGYTF.

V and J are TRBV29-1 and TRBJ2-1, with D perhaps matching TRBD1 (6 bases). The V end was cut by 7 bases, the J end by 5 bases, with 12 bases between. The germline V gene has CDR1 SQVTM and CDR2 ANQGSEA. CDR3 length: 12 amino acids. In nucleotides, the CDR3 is TGCAGCGCTGTGGACAGTCACAATGAGCAGTTCTTC. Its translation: CSAVDSHNEQFF.

This CDR3 is CAWSVLEQFF. The CDR3 DNA is TGTGCCTGGAGTGTACTTGAGCAGTTCTTC. The gene calls are TRBV30 and TRBJ2-1; D is undetermined. V gave up 0 bases and J gave up 9 bases, with 3 bases separating them. CDR1 GTSNPN and CDR2 SVGIG come from the germline V gene (reference sequence). The CDR3 sequence is 10 residues long.

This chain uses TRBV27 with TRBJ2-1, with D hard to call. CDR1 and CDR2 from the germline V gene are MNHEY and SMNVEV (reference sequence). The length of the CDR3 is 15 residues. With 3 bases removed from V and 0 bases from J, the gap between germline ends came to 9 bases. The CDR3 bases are TGTGCCAGCAGTTTTACCTATAGCTCCTACAATGAGCAGTTCTTC. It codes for CASSFTYSSYNEQFF.

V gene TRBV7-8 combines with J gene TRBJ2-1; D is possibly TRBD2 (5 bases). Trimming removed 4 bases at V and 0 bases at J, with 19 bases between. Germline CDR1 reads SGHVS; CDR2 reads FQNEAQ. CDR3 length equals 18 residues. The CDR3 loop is CASSSLLMKRSSYNEQFF. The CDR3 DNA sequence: TGTGCCAGCAGCTCCCTTCTTATGAAGCGGAGCTCCTACAATGAGCAGTTCTTC.